What follows are 31 T cell receptor beta chains derived from one specimen sequenced in a study of OX40 agonist ivuxolimab in advanced cancers. TCRdb's table, derived via immunoSEQ multiplex PCR, lists solely in-frame clones and lacks some. The table lists fewer than 90,000 clones, approximately 90% of them singletons. Sequenced material: CD4+ or CD8+ T cells sorted from blood, taken in a trial of the OX40 agonist ivuxolimab. These TCRs come from an adult with an advanced solid tumor such as melanoma, head and neck, liver or kidney cancer.

The chain combines TRBV5-6 with TRBJ2-6, with D unclear. There are 18 residues in the CDR3. Germline lookup yields CDR1 SGHDT and CDR2 YYEEEE. V was pared by 2 bases and J by 1 base, with 16 bases between. CDR3 sequence (DNA): TGTGCCAGCAGCTTAAAGGGATCTTTTCTATCTGGGGCCAACGTCCTGACTTTC. Encoded protein: CASSLKGSFLSGANVLTF.

This clone came up once. The V and J genes are TRBV19 and TRBJ2-5, with a possible D match to TRBD2 (7 bases). This CDR3 contains 14 residues. Germline V CDR1 and CDR2: LNHDA, SQIVND (reference sequence). Deletions cut 7 bases from V and 5 bases from J, with 17 bases between. CDR3 in amino acids: CASTSGGRSETQYF. DNA of the CDR3: TGTGCCAGTACCTCCGGGGGGCGATCTGAGACCCAGTACTTC.

CDR3 region: CASSPFDSRNQPQHF. CDR3 coding DNA: TGTGCCAGCTCACCGTTCGACAGCCGCAATCAGCCCCAGCATTTT. The gene calls are TRBV18 and TRBJ1-5; TRBD1 is a possible D gene (5 bases). Trimming cost V 3 bases and J 2 bases, with 11 bases left between them. Germline V lookup: CDR1 KGHSH, CDR2 LQKENI. The CDR3 is 15 amino acids.

The chain recombines TRBV7-9 with TRBJ2-7; the D gene is possibly TRBD2 (6 bases). Germline V gene lookup returns CDR1 SEHNR and CDR2 FQNEAQ (reference sequence). The CDR3 loop spans 14 amino acids. The V end lost 3 bases, the J end lost 5 bases, and 14 bases lay between the germline ends. The CDR3, as DNA: TGTGCCAGCAGCTTTCGGGGGTTGAACGACGAGCAGTACTTC. Protein: CASSFRGLNDEQYF.

The rearrangement uses TRBV30 and TRBJ1-4, with 9 bases that match TRBD1. The V segment lost 2 bases and the J segment 8 bases; nucleotides outside the gene matches: 6. Looked up from germline, CDR1 is GTSNPN and CDR2 is SVGIG (reference sequence). The CDR3 has 14 amino acids. The chain's CDR3 is CAWSSDRGLEKLFF. CDR3 DNA: TGTGCCTGGAGTTCCGACAGGGGGTTAGAAAAACTGTTTTTT.

V gene TRBV6-6 combines with J gene TRBJ1-5; unclear D gene. V gave up 6 bases and J gave up 0 bases, with 6 bases separating them. The CDR3 contains 13 residues. Germline V gene sequence: CDR1 MNHNY, CDR2 SVGAGI (reference sequence). The CDR3 reads CASSLHSNQPQHF. The DNA of the CDR3 is TGTGCCAGCAGCCTACATAGCAATCAGCCCCAGCATTTT.

The chain combines TRBV19 with TRBJ2-2; D gene ambiguous. This CDR3 contains 15 residues. Trimming took 4 bases from V and 4 from J, leaving 13 bases between them. Germline V gives CDR1 LNHDA, CDR2 SQIVND (reference sequence). The CDR3 protein is CASSTLTPSTGELFF. Here the CDR3 DNA reads TGTGCCAGTAGTACCCTTACCCCAAGCACCGGGGAGCTGTTTTTT.

The chain employs TRBV6-1 and TRBJ2-1, with D unclear. The CDR3 runs 14 residues. The germline gives CDR1 MNHNS, CDR2 SASEGT. The V end was cut by 6 bases, the J end by 0 bases, with 9 bases between. CDR3 loop: CASRNYNSYNEQFF. In nucleotides, the CDR3 is TGTGCCAGCAGGAACTATAACTCCTACAATGAGCAGTTCTTC.

The chain employs TRBV7-9 and TRBJ2-7; TRBD1 might be the D (6 bases). Per germline, CDR1 SEHNR and CDR2 FQNEAQ (reference sequence). The V gene lost 1 base and the J gene lost 2 bases, with 12 bases spanning the gap. The CDR3 is 15 residues long. For the CDR3, the DNA is TGTGCCAGCAGCTTAGAGAGGGCAGGGGCCTACGAGCAGTACTTC. This translates into CASSLERAGAYEQYF.

This clone was seen more than once but under ten times. The rearrangement joins TRBV5-1 to TRBJ2-3; 10 nucleotides agree with TRBD2. Germline V lookup: CDR1 SGHRS, CDR2 YFSETQ. With 2 bases clipped from V and 7 bases from J, the junction kept 7 bases outside the gene matches. This CDR3 region has 15 residues. The CDR3 reads CASSFESGRGNTQYF. The CDR3 DNA follows: TGCGCCAGCAGCTTCGAAAGCGGGAGGGGGAATACGCAGTATTTT.

This clone has a single count. V gene TRBV4-3 combines with J gene TRBJ2-2; 7 positions match TRBD2. CDR3 length equals 16 residues. Losses at the gene ends were 0 bases for V and 7 bases for J; bases not matched to a gene: 8. Germline loops: CDR1 LGHNA, CDR2 YSLEER. The CDR3 spells CASSQEGGRAVGELFF. The CDR3 nucleotides read TGCGCCAGCAGCCAAGAAGGAGGGAGGGCCGTCGGGGAGCTGTTTTTT.

The chain employs TRBV19 and TRBJ1-2; TRBD1 matches at 8 bases. The CDR3 is made up of 14 amino acids. Germline V gene lookup returns CDR1 LNHDA and CDR2 SQIVND (reference sequence). The ends lost 5 bases at V and 7 bases at J; junction bases unmatched: 9. CDR3 DNA sequence: TGTGCCAGTAGTGCCCGACAGGGGCAAGTTGGCTACACCTTC. Translating it yields CASSARQGQVGYTF.

The CDR3 sequence: CASSLAGLGNQPQHF. As DNA, the CDR3 is TGTGCCAGCAGCTTGGCAGGGTTAGGCAATCAGCCCCAGCATTTT. V gene TRBV5-6 combines with J gene TRBJ1-5, with a possible D match to TRBD1 (5 bases). The CDR3 is 15 residues long. CDR1 is SGHDT, CDR2 YYEEEE, per germline. The V end lost 0 bases, the J end lost 2 bases, and 9 bases lay between the germline ends.

V and J are TRBV10-3 and TRBJ1-2; TRBD1 is a possible D gene (5 bases). CDR1 ENHRY and CDR2 SYGVKD come from the germline V gene. V lost 0 bases to trimming and J lost 3 bases, with 14 bases between them. The CDR3 loop spans 16 amino acids. The CDR3 DNA reads TGTGCCATCAGTGAGTCGGGGACGGGGAGAGACTATGGCTACACCTTC. This sequence encodes CAISESGTGRDYGYTF.

The V gene is TRBV13, the J gene TRBJ1-4; D remains unclear. The germline V gene has CDR1 PRHDT and CDR2 FYEKMQ (reference sequence). With 5 bases removed from V and 4 bases from J, the gap between germline ends came to 11 bases. This CDR3 comprises 14 residues. CDR3 amino acids: CASSARRYNEKLFF. The DNA of the CDR3 is TGTGCCAGCAGCGCGAGACGGTATAATGAAAAACTGTTTTTT.

The genes are TRBV7-9 and TRBJ2-1, with a weak D call TRBD2 (5 bases). V was clipped by 4 bases and J by 4 bases, with 17 bases between them. The CDR3 has 16 residues. Germline V gives CDR1 SEHNR, CDR2 FQNEAQ (reference sequence). CDR3 DNA sequence: TGTGCCAGCAGCTCGCCGCGGGTGAGGGCGTACAATGAGCAGTTCTTC. Residues: CASSSPRVRAYNEQFF. The full variable domain, in which reference TRBV7-9 and TRBJ2-1 provide the parts outside the CDR3, is DTGVSQNPRHKITKRGQNVTFRCDPISEHNRLYWYRQTLGQGPEFLTYFQNEAQLEKSRLLSDRFSAERPKGSFSTLEIQRTEQGDSAMYLCASSSPRVRAYNEQFFGPGTRLTVL.

This chain links TRBV19 with TRBJ1-1; the D gene is possibly TRBD1 (6 bases). V lost 6 bases to trimming and J lost 9 bases, with 14 bases between them. CDR3 length: 12 amino acids. Germline CDR1 LNHDA, CDR2 SQIVND (reference sequence). For the CDR3, the DNA is TGTGCCAGTAGCTACAGGGCGTTTAAAGCTTTCTTT. It codes for CASSYRAFKAFF.

On this clone: Other DNA sequences of this sample code for an identical CDR3. V and J are TRBV19 and TRBJ2-1, with 9 positions matching TRBD2. The CDR3 sequence is 17 residues long. Trimming cost V 6 bases and J 9 bases; bases outside gene matches: 18. Germline CDR1 and CDR2: LNHDA and SQIVND (reference sequence). DNA for the CDR3: TGTGCCAGTAGCCCCAGGCGATTAGCGGGAGTTTTAGTTGAGCAGTTCTTC. Residues: CASSPRRLAGVLVEQFF. Combining the CDR3 with reference TRBV19 and TRBJ2-1 gives the whole variable domain DGGITQSPKYLFRKEGQNVTLSCEQNLNHDAMYWYRQDPGQGLRLIYYSQIVNDFQKGDIAEGYSVSREKKESFPLTVTSAQKNPTAFYLCASSPRRLAGVLVEQFFGPGTRLTVL.

The gene calls are TRBV6-5 and TRBJ2-1; TRBD2 aligns across 13 bases. Germline CDR1 reads MNHEY; CDR2 reads SVGAGI. This CDR3 contains 16 residues. V lost 4 bases and J lost 8; bases outside the gene matches: 8. The CDR3 nucleotides are TGTGCCAGCAGTTGGAAGACTAGCGGGAGGCAGGATGAGCAGTTCTTC. Protein product: CASSWKTSGRQDEQFF.

This chain joins TRBV11-3 and TRBJ2-3, with D possibly called TRBD1 or TRBD2 (5 bases each). CDR1 and CDR2 (germline): SGHNT, YENEEA. Trimming removed 5 bases at V and 1 base at J, with 19 bases between. The CDR3 has 17 amino acids. CDR3 coding DNA: TGTGCCAGCAGCCTCCTCGGTGGGGGAGAGGGCACAGATACGCAGTATTTT. Translated, it gives CASSLLGGGEGTDTQYF.

V gene TRBV11-2 combines with J gene TRBJ1-4, with a weak D call TRBD1 (6 bases). V was trimmed by 5 bases and J by 3 bases, leaving 10 bases between them. The CDR3 sequence is 14 residues long. CDR1 and CDR2 from the germline V gene are SGHAT and FQNNGV. CDR3 nucleotide sequence: TGTGCCAGCAGCCCAGGGGACTCTAATGAAAAACTGTTTTTT. Protein product: CASSPGDSNEKLFF. The whole variable domain, remainder taken from reference TRBV11-2 and TRBJ1-4, is EAGVAQSPRYKIIEKRQSVAFWCNPISGHATLYWYQQILGQGPKLLIQFQNNGVVDDSQLPKDRFSAERLKGVDSTLKIQPAKLEDSAVYLCASSPGDSNEKLFFGSGTQLSVL.

The V call is TRBV30, the J call TRBJ1-4; D unresolved. The CDR3 covers 13 residues. V was cut by 3 bases and J by 5 bases, with 10 bases left in between. Germline V CDR1 and CDR2: GTSNPN, SVGIG (reference sequence). CDR3 sequence: CAWSRQTNEKLFF. The CDR3 coding sequence is TGTGCCTGGAGCCGCCAAACAAATGAAAAACTGTTTTTT.

V and J are TRBV9 and TRBJ2-6; either TRBD1 or TRBD2 may supply D (6 bases each). This CDR3 comprises 15 residues. V was pared by 7 bases and J by 0 bases, with 11 bases between. CDR1 is SGDLS, CDR2 YYNGEE, per germline. The CDR3 loop is CASATGASGANVLTF. The CDR3 DNA reads TGTGCCAGCGCGACGGGGGCCTCTGGGGCCAACGTCCTGACTTTC.

The genes are TRBV6-5 and TRBJ1-2, with TRBD1 matching over 7 bases. The CDR3 runs 14 residues. Germline V gives CDR1 MNHEY, CDR2 SVGAGI. With V trimmed by 7 bases and J by 3 bases, 8 bases remained unmatched. CDR3 DNA: TGTGCCAGCAAAGGGGGCACATCTGACTATGGCTACACCTTC. Its translation: CASKGGTSDYGYTF.

The chain uses TRBV2 and TRBJ2-2, with 10 bases aligning to TRBD2. Germline CDR1 is SNHLY and CDR2 is FYNNEI. CDR3 size: 15 residues. The V segment lost 7 bases and the J segment 7 bases; nucleotides outside the gene matches: 9. CDR3 amino acids: CASNGAGGGIGELFF. CDR3 sequence (DNA): TGTGCCAGCAATGGAGCGGGAGGGGGTATCGGGGAGCTGTTTTTT.

The chain couples TRBV6-5 to TRBJ2-1; D might be TRBD2 (5 bases). V was clipped by 6 bases and J by 1 base, with 10 bases between them. The germline V gene encodes CDR1 MNHEY and CDR2 SVGAGI. The CDR3 runs 14 residues. CDR3 sequence: CASRIAYSYNEQFF. The CDR3, as DNA: TGTGCCAGCAGAATAGCGTATTCCTACAATGAGCAGTTCTTC.

V and J are TRBV6-6 and TRBJ2-7; tentatively, D is TRBD1 or TRBD2 (5 bases each). The length of the CDR3 is 14 residues. With 8 bases removed from V and 3 bases from J, the gap between germline ends came to 17 bases. CDR1 and CDR2 from the germline V gene are MNHNY and SVGAGI (reference sequence). The chain's CDR3 is CASGFRGAFYEQYF. In nucleotides, the CDR3 is TGTGCCAGCGGCTTTAGAGGGGCTTTCTACGAGCAGTACTTC.

This rearrangement joins TRBV11-2 to TRBJ1-5; TRBD1 agrees at 7 bases. V lost 1 base, J lost 4 bases, and 4 bases stayed unmatched. Germline V gene data show CDR1 as SGHAT and CDR2 as FQNNGV. This CDR3 spans 15 amino acids. The CDR3 coding sequence is TGTGCCAGCAGCTTAGCGGGACAGCCTAATCAGCCCCAGCATTTT. It specifies CASSLAGQPNQPQHF.

This rearrangement joins TRBV11-3 to TRBJ1-2, with D unclear. This CDR3 is built from 14 residues. Trimming took off 1 base at V and 6 bases at J, with 12 bases between the two ends. CDR1 and CDR2 (germline): SGHNT, YENEEA. The CDR3 DNA follows: TGTGCCAGCAGCTTAGGTATCTCGAGGGATGGCTACACCTTC. Amino acids: CASSLGISRDGYTF.

This clone has more than one count but fewer than ten. The chain carries TRBV14 and TRBJ1-3; 7 bases align to TRBD1. The V gene's germline CDR1 is SGHDN and CDR2 FVKESK. The V gene end was trimmed by 5 bases and the J gene end by 0 bases; junction bases not matched to a gene: 4. CDR3 length equals 15 residues. Written as DNA, the CDR3 is TGTGCCAGCAGCTGGGACAGAGCCTCTGGAAACACCATATATTTT. It codes for CASSWDRASGNTIYF.

The rearrangement uses TRBV6-5 and TRBJ2-3, with 7 bases identical to TRBD2. Germline V gene lookup returns CDR1 MNHEY and CDR2 SVGAGI. J lost 0 bases, V lost 4 bases, and 4 bases had no gene match. CDR3 length: 15 residues. The CDR3 DNA reads as TGTGCCAGCAGTTTACTAGCGCCTAGCACAGATACGCAGTATTTT. Translating gives CASSLLAPSTDTQYF.